The 7 T cell receptor beta chains in this list originate from one sample, sequenced in a study of T cells after yellow fever vaccination. TCRdb reanalysed the 5' RACE reads using MiXCR and keeps one entry per CDR3 protein. There are 450,000 to 550,000 distinct CDR3 sequences in the sample; about 19% occur only once, and around 15% lies in the top ten. The sample consisted of PBMCs, taken 15 days after the yellow fever booster vaccination. The receptor set was obtained from a man aged 25-40 years who received the YFV17D yellow fever vaccine.

Ten or more counts support this clonotype. V usage is TRBV5-1 and J usage is TRBJ2-1, with 10 nucleotides matching TRBD1. Germline V gene sequence: CDR1 SGHRS, CDR2 YFSETQ. CDR3 size: 15 residues. Trimming cost V 7 bases and J 3 bases; bases outside gene matches: 7. The CDR3 sequence: CASCPGQGYYNEQFF. CDR3 bases: TGCGCCAGCTGTCCGGGACAGGGGTACTACAATGAGCAGTTCTTC.

This rearrangement joins TRBV6-5 to TRBJ2-7, with no clear D. Trimming pared 7 bases from V and 3 bases from J, leaving 10 bases between. Germline V gene lookup returns CDR1 MNHEY and CDR2 SVGAGI. CDR3 length: 12 amino acids. CDR3 in DNA: TGTGCCAGCAAGGGCAGGTTCTACGAGCAGTACTTC. It yields the protein CASKGRFYEQYF.

The V gene is TRBV12-3 or TRBV12-4, the J gene TRBJ2-3, with TRBD2 as a possible D gene (6 bases). V was cut by 4 bases and J by 3 bases, with 14 bases left in between. The CDR3 is 15 amino acids. The CDR3 is CASSWLAHKTDTQYF. Here the CDR3 DNA reads TGTGCCAGCAGTTGGCTAGCGCACAAGACAGATACGCAGTATTTT.

The chain employs TRBV27 and TRBJ2-7, with 12 positions matching TRBD2. The CDR3 sequence is 15 residues long. V lost 5 bases, J lost 5 bases, and 7 bases stayed unmatched. Germline CDR1 reads MNHEY; CDR2 reads SMNVEV (reference sequence). The CDR3 reads CASSLAGGPEHEQYF. CDR3 DNA sequence: TGTGCCAGCAGTCTAGCGGGAGGGCCAGAGCACGAGCAGTACTTC.

This clonotype was seen a handful of times. The genes are TRBV7-9 and TRBJ2-7; 9 nucleotides match TRBD2. CDR3 size: 15 residues. V trimming: 4 bases; J trimming: 5 bases; junction bases outside the gene matches: 9. The germline CDR1 and CDR2 sequences are SEHNR and FQNEAQ (reference sequence). In DNA, the CDR3 is TGTGCCAGCAGCTCCGGCTTGGGACTAGCCCACGAGCAGTACTTC. It is translated as CASSSGLGLAHEQYF.

The chain employs TRBV29-1 and TRBJ2-2; D is unresolved. CDR3 length: 13 residues. Germline V lookup: CDR1 SQVTM, CDR2 ANQGSEA. Deletions cut 4 bases from V and 2 bases from J, with 8 bases between. The DNA for the CDR3 is TGCAGCGTTGTGGGCTATAACACCGGGGAGCTGTTTTTT. Translating it yields CSVVGYNTGELFF.

The chain uses TRBV20-1 and TRBJ1-1, with 8 positions matching TRBD1. Losses at the gene ends were 1 base for V and 5 bases for J; bases not matched to a gene: 15. This CDR3 comprises 17 residues. Germline lookup yields CDR1 DFQATT and CDR2 SNEGSKA (reference sequence). The CDR3 loop is CSARGDWTGPSETEAFF. The CDR3 DNA sequence: TGCAGTGCTAGAGGAGATTGGACAGGGCCGTCGGAGACTGAAGCTTTCTTT.